The next 20 T cell receptor beta chains were all read from a single sample in a study of blood T cell repertoires in COVID-19. Assay: immunoSEQ multiplex PCR; the TCRdb copy retains only in-frame clones and omits some. The table has approximately 230,000 clones, around 90% seen once. Sequenced sample: peripheral blood. The receptors were gathered from a man aged 80 or over with acute or convalescent COVID-19.

This chain uses TRBV7-2 with TRBJ2-3, with 10 bases fitting TRBD1. The CDR3 is 16 amino acids. Germline V lookup: CDR1 SGHTA, CDR2 FQGNSA. V gave up 0 bases and J gave up 4 bases; unmatched junction bases: 4. CDR3 region: CASSLAGTGVADTQYF. DNA of the CDR3: TGTGCCAGCAGCTTAGCAGGGACAGGGGTGGCAGATACGCAGTATTTT.

The CDR3 region has the DNA TGTGCCAGCAGCTTAGAAGGGGTAGCCTCCTATAATTCACCCCTCCACTTT. Its translation is CASSLEGVASYNSPLHF. The chain employs TRBV7-2 and TRBJ1-6, with D possibly TRBD1 on 5 matching bases. The CDR3 length is 17 residues. V lost 1 base and J 0 bases, leaving 10 bases between the germline ends. The germline V gene has CDR1 SGHTA and CDR2 FQGNSA.

This clone was seen a single time. The J gene is TRBJ2-3, the V gene TRBV7-2; no clear D. This CDR3 contains 14 residues. Germline lookup yields CDR1 SGHTA and CDR2 FQGNSA. V shed 1 base and J shed 3 bases, with 8 bases lying between them. The CDR3 region is CASSLEPQTDTQYF. The DNA of the CDR3 is TGTGCCAGCAGCTTAGAACCACAAACAGATACGCAGTATTTT.

This clone was observed a few times. This chain connects TRBV7-2 to TRBJ2-7; 7 bases align to TRBD1. Germline lookup yields CDR1 SGHTA and CDR2 FQGNSA. The CDR3 extends over 14 amino acids. Trimming removed 0 bases from V and 3 bases from J; junction bases left unmatched: 2. Written as DNA, the CDR3 is TGTGCCAGCAGCTTAGCGGCAGGGGGCTACGAGCAGTACTTC. Amino acid sequence: CASSLAAGGYEQYF.

This chain connects TRBV4-3 to TRBJ2-3; 14 nucleotides line up with TRBD2. The junction had 2 bases not matched to a gene; V was cut back by 3 bases and J by 3 bases. The CDR3 covers 16 residues. Per germline, CDR1 LGHNA and CDR2 YSLEER. CDR3 region: CASSQRLAGGTDTQYF. In DNA form, the CDR3 reads TGCGCCAGCAGCCAGAGACTAGCGGGAGGGACAGATACGCAGTATTTT.

V gene TRBV7-3 combines with J gene TRBJ2-5; a possible D gene is TRBD1 (5 bases). CDR1 is SGHTA and CDR2 is FQGTGA in the germline V gene. Trimming shortened V by 0 bases and J by 5 bases, and 13 bases separated the two germline ends. The CDR3 loop spans 15 amino acids. The CDR3 is CASSLTPGIRETQYF. CDR3 nucleotide sequence: TGTGCCAGCAGCTTAACCCCAGGGATCCGGGAGACCCAGTACTTC. Together with reference TRBV7-3 and TRBJ2-5, the CDR3 gives the full variable domain: GAGVSQTPSNKVTEKGKYVELRCDPISGHTALYWYRQSLGQGPEFLIYFQGTGAADDSGLPNDRFFAVRPEGSVSTLKIQRTERGDSAVYLCASSLTPGIRETQYFGPGTRLLVL.

The chain couples TRBV14 to TRBJ2-1; a possible D gene is TRBD1 (5 bases). The V end lost 4 bases, the J end lost 6 bases, and 13 bases lay between the germline ends. This CDR3 has 14 residues. The germline CDR1 and CDR2 sequences are SGHDN and FVKESK. CDR3 region: CASSPTDRFNEQFF. In DNA form, the CDR3 reads TGTGCCAGCAGCCCAACCGACAGATTCAATGAGCAGTTCTTC.

The V and J genes are TRBV4-1 and TRBJ1-5, with 11 positions matching TRBD1. V lost 5 bases to trimming and J lost 1 base; unmatched junction nucleotides: 4. The germline V gene encodes CDR1 MGHRA and CDR2 YSYEKL. There are 16 residues in the CDR3. The CDR3 here is CASSVGDRGSNQPQHF. CDR3 nucleotide sequence: TGCGCCAGCAGCGTGGGGGACAGGGGGAGCAATCAGCCCCAGCATTTT.

The rearrangement uses TRBV28 and TRBJ2-5, with D perhaps matching TRBD1 (5 bases). Germline CDR1 reads MDHEN; CDR2 reads SYDVKM. The CDR3 totals 13 residues. V dropped 2 bases and J dropped 9 bases, with 13 bases sitting between them. CDR3 DNA: TGTGCCAGCAGTTTAGGGGCAGGGCGGTCCCAGTACTTC. Its protein is CASSLGAGRSQYF.

The chain joins TRBV6-2 or TRBV6-3 to TRBJ1-5; D call uncertain. V lost 2 bases and J 4 bases, leaving 9 bases between the germline ends. The germline V gene encodes CDR1 MNHEY and CDR2 SVGEGT. The CDR3 spans 14 residues. Here the CDR3 DNA reads TGTGCCAGCAGTTACGGAGATCCGAATCAGCCCCAGCATTTT. Its protein product is CASSYGDPNQPQHF.

This chain connects TRBV7-9 to TRBJ1-1; D may be TRBD1 (6 bases). The V and J ends lost 4 bases and 10 bases respectively, with 13 bases between them. Germline V CDR1 and CDR2: SEHNR, FQNEAQ (reference sequence). CDR3 length: 12 residues. CDR3 coding DNA: TGTGCCAGCAGCTCACAGGGTTTAGTAGCTTTCTTT. Translating gives CASSSQGLVAFF. The whole variable domain, remainder taken from reference TRBV7-9 and TRBJ1-1, is DTGVSQNPRHKITKRGQNVTFRCDPISEHNRLYWYRQTLGQGPEFLTYFQNEAQLEKSRLLSDRFSAERPKGSFSTLEIQRTEQGDSAMYLCASSSQGLVAFFGQGTRLTVV.

V and J are TRBV5-1 and TRBJ2-2, with 11 bases fitting TRBD2. V lost 4 bases, J lost 0 bases, and 2 bases stayed unmatched. The CDR3 runs 16 residues. Per germline, CDR1 SGHRS and CDR2 YFSETQ. Here the CDR3 DNA reads TGCGCCAGCAGCCGGGGACTAGCGGCGAACACCGGGGAGCTGTTTTTT. Protein product: CASSRGLAANTGELFF.

The chain has TRBV5-1 and TRBJ2-2; D gene unclear. CDR3 length: 14 amino acids. Germline V gives CDR1 SGHRS, CDR2 YFSETQ. Trimming left V 0 bases short and J 6 bases short, with 9 bases between. DNA of the CDR3: TGCGCCAGCAGCTTGGTGATAGCTGCCGGGGAGCTGTTTTTT. Protein product: CASSLVIAAGELFF.

The rearrangement links TRBV21-1 to TRBJ1-5; no check of the table's D call, TRBD1, against the DNA was made. TRBV21-1 is a known pseudogene. CDR3 length: 17 amino acids. In nucleotides, the CDR3 is TGTGCCAGCAGCCCCCCCCGAGGGACATTTAGCAATCAGCCCCAGCATTTT. It codes for CASSPPRGTFSNQPQHF.

The chain links TRBV15 to TRBJ2-1; TRBD2 aligns across 8 bases. The CDR3 sequence is 17 residues long. Germline trimming cut 1 base from V and 6 bases from J; bases unmatched to any gene: 11. Germline V gives CDR1 LNHNV, CDR2 YYDKDF (reference sequence). DNA of the CDR3: TGTGCCACCAGCAGAGGGGGACGGGAGGGCCTCGGCAATGAGCAGTTCTTC. Its protein product is CATSRGGREGLGNEQFF.

The chain joins TRBV3-1 (or the pseudogene TRBV3-2) to TRBJ2-2; 9 bases match TRBD1. This CDR3 comprises 14 residues. From germline, CDR1 is LGHDT and CDR2 YNNKEL (reference sequence). Trimming removed 7 bases from V and 3 bases from J; junction bases left unmatched: 3. DNA for the CDR3: TGTGCCAGCAAGGACAGGGGCTACACCGGGGAGCTGTTTTTT. Encoded protein: CASKDRGYTGELFF.

This rearrangement joins TRBV5-1 to TRBJ2-6, with 8 bases aligning to TRBD1. Germline CDR1 is SGHRS and CDR2 is YFSETQ. This CDR3 contains 14 residues. Trimming removed 4 bases from V and 12 bases from J; junction bases left unmatched: 9. CDR3 nucleotides: TGCGCCAGCAGCCCAGGACAGGGCTATACCGTCCTGACTTTC. Its translation: CASSPGQGYTVLTF.

This chain joins TRBV24-1 and TRBJ2-3; no reliable D call. Trimming cost V 2 bases and J 0 bases, with 8 bases left between them. This CDR3 has 15 residues. Germline V lookup: CDR1 KGHDR, CDR2 SFDVKD. For the CDR3, the DNA is TGTGCCACCAGTGATTCCAAGACTAGCACAGATACGCAGTATTTT. Protein: CATSDSKTSTDTQYF.

This sequence joins TRBV3-1 (or the pseudogene TRBV3-2) and TRBJ2-3; D might be TRBD2 (5 bases). Germline V gene sequence: CDR1 LGHDT, CDR2 YNNKEL (reference sequence). V shed 3 bases and J shed 5 bases, with 9 bases lying between them. The CDR3 runs 13 residues. The CDR3 bases are TGTGCCAGCAGCCATAGCGTGGAAGATACGCAGTATTTT. Translation: CASSHSVEDTQYF.

The rearrangement uses TRBV7-2 and TRBJ1-2; 9 bases line up with TRBD1. Per germline, CDR1 SGHTA and CDR2 FQGNSA. Trimming took 3 bases from V and 2 from J; bases not matched to a gene: 4. The CDR3 length is 15 residues. The CDR3 DNA sequence: TGTGCCAGCAGCTTGGGACAGGGTGCGAACTATGGCTACACCTTC. Translated, it gives CASSLGQGANYGYTF.